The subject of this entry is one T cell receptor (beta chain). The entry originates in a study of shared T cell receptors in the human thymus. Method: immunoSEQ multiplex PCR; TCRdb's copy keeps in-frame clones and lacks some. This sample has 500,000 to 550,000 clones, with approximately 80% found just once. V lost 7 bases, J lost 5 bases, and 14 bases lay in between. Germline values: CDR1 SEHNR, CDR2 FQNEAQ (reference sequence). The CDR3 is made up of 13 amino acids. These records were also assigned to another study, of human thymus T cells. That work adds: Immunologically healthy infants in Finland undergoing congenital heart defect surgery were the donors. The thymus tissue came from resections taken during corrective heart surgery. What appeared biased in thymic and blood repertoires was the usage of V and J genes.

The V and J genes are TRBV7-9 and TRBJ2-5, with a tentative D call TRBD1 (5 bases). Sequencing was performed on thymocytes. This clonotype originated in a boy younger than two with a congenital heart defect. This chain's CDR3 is CASNFRVRETQYF. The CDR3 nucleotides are TGTGCCAGCAACTTCAGGGTGCGGGAGACCCAGTACTTC.